Listed below are T cell receptor beta chains from one sample, sequenced in a study of blood T cells in healthy people across ages. Each CDR3 protein gets one entry after TCRdb re-called the 5' RACE reads with MiXCR. The top ten clones hold roughly 17% of a sample with some 790,000 distinct CDR3 sequences, 29% of them seen once. The sample consisted of blood. These receptor sequences come from a woman at least 80 years old in good health. Each CDR3 is given with its conserved first and last residue. Each record gives: J gene, D gene, V gene, clone size, CDR3 protein, CDR3 DNA. A D gene is named only where the DNA matches it firmly. Some rows mark clone size as missing; the rest say once, few, many or name a class of expanded clone.

j_call: TRBJ2-3
d_call: -
v_call: TRBV5-6
clone_size: -
cdr3_aa: CASSLGGRGADTQYF
cdr3_nt: TGTGCCAGCAGCTTGGGAGGGCGCGGAGCAGATACGCAGTATTTT

j_call: TRBJ2-4
d_call: -
v_call: TRBV20-1
clone_size: many
cdr3_aa: CSVGVSSKNIQYF
cdr3_nt: TGCAGTGTGGGGGTATCTTCCAAAAACATTCAGTACTTC

j_call: TRBJ2-1
d_call: TRBD1
v_call: TRBV5-4
clone_size: many
cdr3_aa: CASSLGGQGVYEQFF
cdr3_nt: TGTGCCAGCAGCTTAGGGGGACAGGGGGTATATGAGCAGTTCTTC

j_call: TRBJ2-1
d_call: -
v_call: TRBV7-4
clone_size: -
cdr3_aa: CAIPILGPDYYNEQFF
cdr3_nt: TGTGCCATCCCCATTTTAGGCCCGGACTACTACAATGAGCAGTTCTTC

j_call: TRBJ2-1
d_call: -
v_call: TRBV28
clone_size: -
cdr3_aa: CASSLAGRRHNEQFF
cdr3_nt: TGTGCCAGCAGTTTAGCGGGACGACGCCACAATGAGCAGTTCTTC

j_call: TRBJ2-5
d_call: -
v_call: TRBV3-1
clone_size: many
cdr3_aa: CASSQSGAQETQYF
cdr3_nt: TGTGCCAGCAGCCAGTCGGGGGCCCAAGAGACCCAGTACTTC

j_call: TRBJ1-4
d_call: -
v_call: TRBV6-1
clone_size: -
cdr3_aa: CASSGGDEKLFF
cdr3_nt: TGTGCCAGCAGTGGGGGGGATGAAAAACTGTTTTTT

j_call: TRBJ1-2
d_call: -
v_call: TRBV7-2
clone_size: -
cdr3_aa: CASSLFVRREGYTF
cdr3_nt: TGTGCCAGCAGCTTATTTGTCCGAAGAGAAGGCTACACCTTC

j_call: TRBJ2-7
d_call: TRBD1
v_call: TRBV27
clone_size: once
cdr3_aa: CASEGQGYNEQYF
cdr3_nt: TGTGCCAGCGAAGGACAGGGTTACAATGAGCAGTACTTC

j_call: TRBJ2-6
d_call: -
v_call: TRBV12-3/TRBV12-4
clone_size: many
cdr3_aa: CASTRQASSGANVLTF
cdr3_nt: TGTGCCAGCACCAGACAGGCTAGCTCTGGGGCCAACGTCCTGACTTTC

j_call: TRBJ1-1
d_call: TRBD1
v_call: TRBV6-5
clone_size: -
cdr3_aa: CASSYSTLIATGNTEAFF
cdr3_nt: TGTGCCAGCAGTTACTCGACTCTCATCGCGACAGGGAATACTGAAGCTTTCTTT

j_call: TRBJ2-1
d_call: -
v_call: TRBV28
clone_size: -
cdr3_aa: CASSLGTLGSYNEQFF
cdr3_nt: TGTGCCAGCAGTTTAGGTACGCTGGGCAGCTACAATGAGCAGTTCTTC

j_call: TRBJ2-5
d_call: TRBD2
v_call: TRBV15
clone_size: many
cdr3_aa: CATSRDGDSGESETQYF
cdr3_nt: TGTGCCACCAGCAGAGATGGGGATAGCGGGGAAAGCGAGACCCAGTACTTC